What follows are 29 T cell receptor beta chains derived from one specimen sequenced in a study of tumor-infiltrating lymphocytes in primary liver carcinoma. The authors made TCR beta cDNA from 500 to 600 ng total RNA with a constant-region primer. Amplification in three nested multiplex PCR rounds with slightly modified ARM-PCR gave rise to TCR beta libraries. Two initial PCR rounds of approximately 10 cycles each paired TRBV1-TRBV30 forward primers with a C-beta reverse primer. TCRdb reprocessed the multiplex PCR reads with MiXCR, giving one entry per CDR3 protein. The top ten clones hold about 6.3% of a sample with fewer than 350,000 distinct CDR3 sequences, less than 65% of them seen once. The authors took blood RNA from unsorted whole blood and also extracted germline DNA. Sequenced: peripheral blood. The receptors come from a man aged 40-50 years with primary liver carcinoma and hepatitis B virus infection.

In the case of this clonotype: A single base separates this from a much larger clone, so it may be a read error. In nucleotides, the CDR3 is TGTGCCACTCGCTCGTGGGGAGGGGCCAACGTCCTGACTTTC. Translation: CATRSWGGANVLTF. The chain joins TRBV28 to TRBJ2-6; D gene ambiguous. The V and J ends lost 10 bases and 4 bases respectively, with 14 bases between them. Looked up from germline, CDR1 is MDHEN and CDR2 is SYDVKM. The CDR3 has 14 amino acids.

A remark on this clonotype: One junction end disagrees with the germline gene, perhaps due to a read error. This chain connects TRBV11-1 to TRBJ2-1, with 8 bases lining up with TRBD1. Germline V CDR1 and CDR2: SGHAT, FQDESV (reference sequence). This CDR3 has 15 amino acids. The DNA of the CDR3 is TGTGCCAGCAGCCTAGCAGGGGGCCGACCGAATGAGCAGTTCTTC. It specifies CASSLAGGRPNEQFF.

This clonotype was seen a handful of times. The chain employs TRBV6-1 and TRBJ1-5; D unclear. Trimming removed 2 bases from V and 7 bases from J, with 9 bases in between. The CDR3 contains 13 residues. Looked up from germline, CDR1 is MNHNS and CDR2 is SASEGT. CDR3 nucleotide sequence: TGTGCCAGCAGTGAAAGCGGAGGACAGCCCCAGCATTTT. Protein sequence: CASSESGGQPQHF.

About this clonotype: An end of the junction differs from the germline gene, which may be a read error. The V gene is TRBV12-3 or TRBV12-4, the J gene TRBJ2-3, with 9 bases identical to TRBD2. This CDR3 region has 14 residues. The CDR3 spells CAGTTAGGTDTKYF. DNA for the CDR3: TGTGCCGGCACGACAGCGGGAGGCACAGATACGAAGTATTTT.

The chain links TRBV28 to TRBJ2-7, with 11 bases identical to TRBD2. Germline CDR1 MDHEN, CDR2 SYDVKM. The CDR3 totals 14 residues. The V and J ends lost 3 bases and 9 bases, in that order; junction bases with no gene match: 7. The CDR3 nucleotides are TGTGCCAGCAGTTTGGCACTAGCGGGAGCCGCGCAGTACTTC. It is translated as CASSLALAGAAQYF. Filled out from reference TRBV28 and TRBJ2-7, the complete variable domain reads DVKVTQSSRYLVKRTGEKVFLECVQDMDHENMFWYRQDPGLGLRLIYFSYDVKMKEKGDIPEGYSVSREKKERFSLILESASTNQTSMYLCASSLALAGAAQYFGPGTRLTVT.

About this clonotype: At one boundary the junction diverges from the germline segment, which might be a read error. V is TRBV12-3 or TRBV12-4 and J is TRBJ2-5; D possibly matches TRBD1 or TRBD2 (5 bases each). The CDR3 is 11 amino acids. The CDR3: CGSGGQETQYF. CDR3 nucleotides: TGTGGCAGCGGCGGACAAGAGACCCAGTATTTC.

The V and J genes are TRBV12-3 or TRBV12-4 and TRBJ2-4, with 9 bases aligning to TRBD2. V lost 7 bases, J lost 13 bases, and 14 bases stayed unmatched. The length of the CDR3 is 14 residues. The DNA of the CDR3 is TGTGCCAGCAAATTCGGGCCTAGCGGGGTCATCCAGTACTTC. Translated: CASKFGPSGVIQYF.

Details on this clonotype: This may arise from a read error, as a much more abundant clone is one base away. The chain links TRBV6-5 to TRBJ2-7; possible D gene TRBD2, 6 bases. The CDR3 covers 14 residues. Germline CDR1 is MNHEY and CDR2 is SVGAGI. CDR3 amino acids: CVSSPRADYHEQYF. The CDR3 region has the DNA TGTGTCAGCAGCCCAAGGGCGGACTACCACGAGCAGTACTTC.

V is TRBV6-2 or TRBV6-3 and J is TRBJ2-2, with D possibly being TRBD2 (5 bases). The CDR3 spans 15 residues. Per germline, CDR1 MNHEY and CDR2 SVGEGT. V gave up 6 bases and J gave up 4 bases, with 15 bases separating them. CDR3 amino acids: CASRPTRPSTGELFF. Written as DNA, the CDR3 is TGTGCCAGCAGGCCCACTAGGCCAAGCACCGGGGAGCTGTTTTTT.

As regards this clonotype: A read error may produce the germline difference seen at one junction end. The chain carries TRBV29-1 and TRBJ1-1; tentatively, D is TRBD1 (6 bases). This CDR3 contains 14 residues. CDR1 and CDR2 (germline): SQVTM, ANQGSEA. The CDR3 region has the DNA TGCGGCGTTGCGGGGGGCGCATCGGGCACTGAAGCTTTCTTT. Encoded protein: CGVAGGASGTEAFF.

This clonotype was picked up one time. Since the CDR3 does not end with the conserved phenylalanine or tryptophan, this likely comes from a read error. The genes are TRBV4-3 and TRBJ2-7, with TRBD2 as a possible D gene (5 bases). In germline, CDR1 is LGHNA, CDR2 YSLEER. CDR3 length: 15 residues. The CDR3 protein is CASSQADRDGYEQYI. The CDR3 DNA is TGCGCCAGCAGTCAAGCGGATCGTGACGGCTACGAGCAGTACATC.

V usage is TRBV6-1 and J usage is TRBJ2-5; D unclear. The V and J ends lost 2 bases and 2 bases respectively, with 9 bases between them. CDR3 length: 14 residues. CDR1 is MNHNS, CDR2 SASEGT, per germline. The CDR3 reads CASSENDVQETQYF. Written as DNA, the CDR3 is TGTGCCAGCAGTGAAAATGACGTTCAAGAGACCCAGTACTTC.

To note about this clonotype: Since a much larger clone is just one base distant, this may be a read error. In this CDR3 the conserved last residue, phenylalanine or tryptophan, is missing, so a read error is likely. The chain couples TRBV6-5 to TRBJ1-5, with TRBD1 identical over 8 bases. Germline CDR1 reads MNHEY; CDR2 reads SVGAGI. The CDR3 runs 15 residues. The ends lost 4 bases at V and 4 bases at J; junction bases unmatched: 6. CDR3 region: CASSSRQGWNQPQHS. The DNA for the CDR3 is TGTGCCAGCAGTTCAAGACAGGGGTGGAATCAGCCCCAGCATTCT.

In its sample, this clonotype was seen many times. The chain has TRBV6-2 or TRBV6-3 and TRBJ2-2, with D tentatively TRBD2 (6 bases). The CDR3 is made up of 14 amino acids. V was clipped by 2 bases and J by 4 bases, with 8 bases between them. Germline-derived CDR1 and CDR2 are MNHEY and SVGEGT. The CDR3 loop is CASSYGGTTGELFF. CDR3 in DNA: TGTGCCAGCAGTTACGGCGGGACCACCGGGGAGCTGTTTTTT.

About this clonotype: Relative to the germline gene, one junction end is altered; a read error may explain this. J is TRBJ2-7 and V is TRBV6-5, with 7 bases lining up with TRBD2. The germline gives CDR1 MNHEY, CDR2 SVGAGI. The CDR3 loop spans 13 amino acids. The CDR3 reads CASTMGGLHEQYF. In DNA form, the CDR3 reads TGTGCCAGCACCATGGGAGGGTTGCACGAACAGTACTTC.

About this clonotype: The germline gene is not matched at one end of the junction; a read error may be the cause. The J gene is TRBJ2-3, the V gene TRBV6-5; D gene uncertain. CDR3 length equals 15 residues. Germline CDR1 MNHEY, CDR2 SVGAGI. The CDR3 reads CAISYQPVSTDMQYF. The CDR3 DNA reads TGTGCCATCAGTTACCAACCCGTTTCTACAGATATGCAGTATTTT.

This clonotype was counted at least ten times. This chain links TRBV6-6 with TRBJ2-7; maybe TRBD2 (6 bases). Germline loops: CDR1 MNHNY, CDR2 SVGAGI (reference sequence). Trimming took off 8 bases at V and 5 bases at J, with 19 bases between the two ends. The CDR3 contains 14 residues. Here the CDR3 DNA reads TGTGCCAGCGGACACGGCGGGAATTTCGACGAGCAGTACTTC. Protein product: CASGHGGNFDEQYF.

In the case of this clonotype: A much larger clonotype is one base distant, so this may be a read error. The rearrangement uses TRBV12-3 or TRBV12-4 and TRBJ1-5; tentatively, D is TRBD1 (5 bases). The germline V and J ends were trimmed by 4 bases and 3 bases, with 10 bases remaining between them. This CDR3 region has 14 residues. CDR3 DNA sequence: TGTGCCAGCAGTTCACGGGACTTCAATCAGCCCCAGCATTTT. Amino acids: CASSSRDFNQPQHF.

About this clonotype: One end of the junction is discordant with germline, which a read error may explain. The chain joins TRBV29-1 to TRBJ2-6; D possibly matches TRBD1 or TRBD2 (5 bases each). CDR3 length: 15 residues. Germline-derived CDR1 and CDR2 are SQVTM and ANQGSEA. CDR3 bases: TGTAGCGTTGCAGAGGGGTTCTCTGGGGCCAACGTCCTGACTTTC. Amino acids: CSVAEGFSGANVLTF.

A remark on this clonotype: A junction end diverges from the germline sequence, so it may reflect a read error. The chain has TRBV11-2 and TRBJ2-2, with D possibly matching TRBD2 (6 bases). CDR1 is SGHAT, CDR2 FQNNGV, per germline. The CDR3 sequence is 12 residues long. The CDR3 nucleotides read TGTGCCTGCAGCTTGATTAGCGGCGAGCTGTTTTTT. Translation: CACSLISGELFF.

Notes on this clonotype: A single base separates this from a much larger clone, so it may be a read error. A read error is likely, as this CDR3 ends without the conserved phenylalanine or tryptophan. The V call is TRBV12-3 or TRBV12-4, the J call TRBJ1-1; the D gene is possibly TRBD1 (5 bases). The germline V and J ends were trimmed by 2 bases and 3 bases, with 7 bases remaining between them. The CDR3 is 13 amino acids. The CDR3 DNA is TGTGCCAGCAGTTTAACAGGTTACACTGAAGCTTTCATT. Its translation is CASSLTGYTEAFI.

As concerns this clonotype: Here the CDR3 omits its conserved ending phenylalanine or tryptophan, so a read error is the likely source. The chain recombines TRBV6-5 with TRBJ2-1; D unresolved. CDR3 length: 19 amino acids. V was trimmed by 6 bases and J by 0 bases, leaving 24 bases between them. Germline lookup yields CDR1 MNHEY and CDR2 SVGAGI. CDR3 DNA: TGTGCCAGCAGACGACCAGACAATGCCCGTCGTAGCTCCTACAATGAGCAGTTCCTC. It translates to CASRRPDNARRSSYNEQFL.

This clonotype was seen a handful of times. The V and J genes are TRBV28 and TRBJ2-3, with 8 positions matching TRBD2. The CDR3 has 20 amino acids. V shed 5 bases, J shed 1 base, and the junction held 20 bases outside the gene matches. The germline V gene has CDR1 MDHEN and CDR2 SYDVKM. Here the CDR3 reads CASSQPRETGGRGGTDTQYF. In nucleotides, the CDR3 is TGTGCCAGCAGTCAACCCCGGGAGACGGGAGGGCGAGGGGGCACAGATACGCAGTATTTT.

A remark on this clonotype: At one end, the junction sequence differs from germline, possibly due to a read error. The V and J genes are TRBV11-2 and TRBJ2-5; D is uncertain. CDR1 and CDR2 (germline): SGHAT, FQNNGV. CDR3 length equals 11 residues. CDR3 DNA: TGTGTCAGCAGCCAACAAGGGACCCAGTACTTC. It is translated as CVSSQQGTQYF.

This clonotype occurred many times. The chain's CDR3 is CATTARLAGTTGELFF. In nucleotides, the CDR3 is TGTGCCACAACGGCCCGGCTAGCGGGAACCACCGGGGAGCTGTTTTTT. The V call is TRBV11-2, the J call TRBJ2-2; 9 bases match TRBD2. CDR3 length: 16 residues. Looked up from germline, CDR1 is SGHAT and CDR2 is FQNNGV. V lost 10 bases, J lost 4 bases, and 13 bases stayed unmatched.

The rearrangement uses TRBV5-4 and TRBJ2-5, with D perhaps being TRBD1 or TRBD2 (5 bases each). CDR3 length: 15 residues. V was trimmed by 0 bases and J by 3 bases, leaving 12 bases between them. CDR1 is SGHNT and CDR2 is YYREEE in the germline V gene (reference sequence). CDR3 residues: CASSLGGGTEETQYF. CDR3 DNA sequence: TGTGCCAGCAGCTTGGGTGGTGGGACCGAAGAGACCCAGTACTTC.

Turning to this clonotype: The junction does not match germline at one end; this may be a read error. The chain combines TRBV11-2 with TRBJ2-1, with a weak D call TRBD1 (6 bases). CDR1 is SGHAT, CDR2 FQNNGV, per germline. CDR3 length: 14 residues. CDR3 sequence reads: CASNTMGQNNKQFF. In DNA form, the CDR3 reads TGTGCCAGCAATACTATGGGACAAAACAATAAGCAGTTCTTC.

This chain connects TRBV5-1 to TRBJ1-2; D perhaps matches TRBD1 (6 bases). The V and J ends lost 3 bases and 10 bases respectively, with 19 bases between them. The CDR3 runs to 14 residues. CDR1 and CDR2 (germline): SGHRS, YFSETQ. In nucleotides, the CDR3 is TGCGCCAGCAGCTCGCCTCCGGGACACCCCGTCTACACCTTC. Protein sequence: CASSSPPGHPVYTF. Supplemented by reference TRBV5-1 and TRBJ1-2, the full variable domain reads KAGVTQTPRYLIKTRGQQVTLSCSPISGHRSVSWYQQTPGQGLQFLFEYFSETQRNKGNFPGRFSGRQFSNSRSEMNVSTLELGDSALYLCASSSPPGHPVYTFGSGTRLTVV.

The chain carries TRBV19 and TRBJ2-1; the D call may be TRBD1 or TRBD2 (6 bases each). The germline V and J ends were trimmed by 7 bases and 10 bases, with 17 bases remaining between them. CDR3 size: 13 residues. Per germline, CDR1 LNHDA and CDR2 SQIVND (reference sequence). This CDR3 is CASMTGAGDEQFF. CDR3 bases: TGTGCCAGTATGACGGGGGCAGGGGACGAGCAGTTCTTC.